This passage covers 4 T cell receptor beta chains from one sample sequenced in a study of human T cells and chemical hapten exposure. Time point: patch test 1, 2 weeks after DPC sensitization. Treatment in this sample: therapeutic diphenylcyclopropenone sensitization with weekly scalp DPC. TCRdb processed the RACE reads anew with MiXCR; each CDR3 protein has one entry. The repertoire holds around 300,000 distinct CDR3 sequences, with roughly 6.9% as singletons. The material was whole blood, obtained in connection with sensitization to the hapten diphenylcyclopropenone (DPC). The receptors here all came from a woman younger than 35 with alopecia areata. Some clones in this sample may be carry-over from other donors' samples.

At least ten counts were recorded for this clonotype. The rearrangement uses TRBV3-1 and TRBJ1-1; 9 nucleotides line up with TRBD1. The length of the CDR3 is 16 residues. The trim removed 3 bases at V and 4 bases at J, leaving 9 bases unmatched. CDR1 and CDR2 (germline): LGHDT, YNNKEL (reference sequence). The CDR3 spells CASSHPGTGISTEAFF. The DNA of the CDR3 is TGTGCCAGCAGCCATCCCGGGACAGGGATATCCACTGAAGCTTTCTTT.

This clonotype was observed many times. The V call is TRBV6-5, the J call TRBJ2-3, with 8 bases identical to TRBD2. The CDR3 extends over 16 amino acids. Germline V gene lookup returns CDR1 MNHEY and CDR2 SVGAGI. Trimming removed 0 bases from V and 1 base from J; junction bases left unmatched: 3. The CDR3 coding sequence is TGTGCCAGCAGTTACTCGAGGCGGGGGGGCACAGATACGCAGTATTTT. It specifies CASSYSRRGGTDTQYF.

The chain joins TRBV5-6 to TRBJ2-1; D is uncertain. The CDR3 length is 14 residues. The germline V and J ends were trimmed by 4 bases and 5 bases, with 13 bases remaining between them. Germline CDR1 is SGHDT and CDR2 is YYEEEE. The CDR3, as DNA: TGTGCCAGCAGCCCCCTAGAGTCAAACAATGAGCAGTTCTTC. This codes for CASSPLESNNEQFF.

There are a few counts of this clonotype. V gene TRBV7-9 combines with J gene TRBJ2-7; a weak D match, TRBD2 (5 bases). The CDR3 totals 13 residues. Trimming left V 2 bases short and J 6 bases short, with 11 bases between. Germline V gene data show CDR1 as SEHNR and CDR2 as FQNEAQ (reference sequence). The CDR3 bases are TGTGCCAGCAGCTTAACCGGGGTCTCCGAGCAGTACTTC. Translated: CASSLTGVSEQYF.